This T cell receptor (beta chain) was retrieved from a study of response to subunit inactivated influenza vaccine. TCRdb itself ran the RT-PCR reads through MiXCR, one entry per CDR3 protein. The sample contains 150,000 to 200,000 distinct CDR3 sequences, roughly a tenth of which appear only once. Germline V gives CDR1 DFQATT, CDR2 SNEGSKA (reference sequence). The ends were cut back, 3 bases at V and 2 bases at J, with 7 bases in the middle. The CDR3 has 12 residues. This clonotype was seen a few times. Antigen unknown. Study-level results: Each seasonal influenza vaccination, the authors suggested, recruits few new T cells.

The source was non-naive T cells sorted from PBMCs, collected more than 35 days after vaccination. The receptor was derived from a man aged 50 to 60 who received an inactivated influenza vaccine. The J gene is TRBJ2-5, the V gene TRBV20-1; D is unresolved. The CDR3 loop reads CSARPGQETQYF. CDR3 DNA sequence: TGCAGTGCTAGGCCAGGACAAGAGACCCAGTACTTC.